This T cell receptor (beta chain) comes out of a study of blood T cell repertoires in COVID-19. Data came from immunoSEQ multiplex PCR; TCRdb stores just in-frame clones and leaves some out. The sample yields under 60,000 clones, approximately 80% seen once. This CDR3 has 17 amino acids. J gave up 6 bases and V 6 bases, and 11 bases lay outside the gene matches. The germline CDR1 and CDR2 sequences are SNHLY and FYNNEI. The V call is TRBV2, the J call TRBJ2-3, with 14 bases identical to TRBD2. The source is a man aged 35-49 years with acute or convalescent COVID-19. What was sequenced was peripheral blood. CDR3 in DNA: TGTGCCAGCAGCGAATCGAGGACTAGCGGGGGGTGGGATACGCAGTATTTT. Translating it yields CASSESRTSGGWDTQYF.